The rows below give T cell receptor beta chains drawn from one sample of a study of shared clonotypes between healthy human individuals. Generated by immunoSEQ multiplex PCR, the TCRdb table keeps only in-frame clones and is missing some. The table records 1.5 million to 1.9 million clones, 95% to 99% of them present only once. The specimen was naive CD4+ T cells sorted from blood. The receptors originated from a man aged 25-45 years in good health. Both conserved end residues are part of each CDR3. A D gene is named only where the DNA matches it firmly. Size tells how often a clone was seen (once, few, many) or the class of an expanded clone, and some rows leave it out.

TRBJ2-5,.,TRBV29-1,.,CSVLVGRETQYF,TGCAGCGTCCTGGTTGGGAGAGAGACCCAGTACTTC
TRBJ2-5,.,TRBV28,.,CASSLGLGSGKRTQYF,TGTGCCAGCAGTTTAGGGTTAGGGTCGGGGAAGCGGACCCAGTACTTC
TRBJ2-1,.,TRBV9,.,CASSVAGGRVDNEQFF,TGTGCCAGCAGCGTCGCCGGAGGCCGTGTAGACAATGAGCAGTTCTTC
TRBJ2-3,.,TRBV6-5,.,CASSYNRKTDTQYF,TGTGCCAGCAGTTACAACAGGAAGACAGATACGCAGTATTTT
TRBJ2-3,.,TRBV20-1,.,CSARDRGTQYF,TGCAGTGCTAGAGATCGGGGTACGCAGTATTTT
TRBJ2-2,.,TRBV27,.,CASSPTFGRANTGELFF,TGTGCCAGCAGCCCCACCTTCGGGCGAGCGAACACCGGGGAGCTGTTTTTT
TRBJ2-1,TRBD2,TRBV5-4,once,CASSLPLGGRANNEQFF,TGTGCCAGCAGCCTACCTCTTGGCGGGAGGGCCAACAATGAGCAGTTCTTC
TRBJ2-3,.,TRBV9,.,CASSGRHSTDTQYF,TGTGCCAGCAGCGGACGACATAGCACAGATACGCAGTATTTT
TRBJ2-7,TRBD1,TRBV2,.,CASSLRDRDYEQYF,TGTGCCAGCAGTCTCCGGGACAGGGACTACGAGCAGTACTTC
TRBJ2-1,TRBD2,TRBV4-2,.,CASSQRPWGGGASGSNEQFF,TGTGCCAGCAGCCAACGGCCCTGGGGCGGGGGTGCTAGCGGGAGTAATGAGCAGTTCTTC
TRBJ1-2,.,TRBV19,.,CASMEQGNYGYTF,TGTGCCAGTATGGAACAGGGTAACTATGGCTACACCTTC
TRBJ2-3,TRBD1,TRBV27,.,CASSFWDRVGTDTQYF,TGTGCCAGCAGTTTCTGGGACAGAGTAGGCACAGATACGCAGTATTTT
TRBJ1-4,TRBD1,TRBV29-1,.,CSVVGQAEKLFF,TGCAGCGTTGTAGGACAGGCTGAAAAACTGTTTTTT
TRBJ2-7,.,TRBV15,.,CATSRDEIRGTYEQYF,TGTGCCACCAGCAGAGATGAGATTCGAGGAACCTACGAGCAGTACTTC
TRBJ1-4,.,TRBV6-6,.,CASRSRDHEKLFF,TGTGCCAGCAGATCCCGGGACCATGAAAAACTGTTTTTT
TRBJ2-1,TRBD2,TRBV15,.,CATSRDSTSGPPDEQFF,TGTGCCACCAGCAGAGATTCAACTAGCGGGCCGCCGGATGAGCAGTTCTTC
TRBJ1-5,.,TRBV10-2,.,CASSESDRNQPQHF,TGCGCCAGCAGTGAGTCGGACCGTAATCAGCCCCAGCATTTT
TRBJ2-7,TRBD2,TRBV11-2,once,CASSLRTGGSSYEQYF,TGTGCCAGCAGCTTACGGACGGGAGGGAGCTCCTACGAGCAGTACTTC
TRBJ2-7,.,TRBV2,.,CASSESLTYEQYF,TGTGCCAGCAGTGAATCTCTTACCTACGAGCAGTACTTC
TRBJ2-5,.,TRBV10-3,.,CAISESGKQETQYF,TGTGCCATCAGTGAGTCTGGGAAACAAGAGACCCAGTACTTC
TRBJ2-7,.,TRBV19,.,CASSNFQGHEQYF,TGTGCCAGTAGCAATTTCCAGGGGCACGAGCAGTACTTC
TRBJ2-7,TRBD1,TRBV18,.,CASHGQVSYEQYF,TGTGCCAGCCATGGACAGGTGTCATACGAGCAGTACTTC
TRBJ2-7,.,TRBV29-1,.,CSVENRTSQFFEQYF,TGCAGCGTTGAAAATCGAACTAGCCAGTTCTTCGAGCAGTACTTC
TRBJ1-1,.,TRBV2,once,CASSSGRLMNTEAFF,TGTGCCAGCAGCTCGGGCAGGTTGATGAACACTGAAGCTTTCTTT
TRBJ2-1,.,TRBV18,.,CASSLQSGAIYNEQFF,TGTGCCAGCTCACTACAGTCAGGGGCAATCTACAATGAGCAGTTCTTC
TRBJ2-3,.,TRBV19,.,CASSTGSADTQYF,TGTGCCAGTAGTACAGGGAGCGCAGATACGCAGTATTTT
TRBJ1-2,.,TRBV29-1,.,CSVDFTGRRADNNYGYTF,TGCAGCGTTGACTTCACAGGGCGTCGCGCCGATAATAACTATGGCTACACCTTC
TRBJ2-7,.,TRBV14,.,CASSLLILGEQYF,TGTGCCAGCAGCCTGTTAATTTTGGGCGAGCAGTACTTC